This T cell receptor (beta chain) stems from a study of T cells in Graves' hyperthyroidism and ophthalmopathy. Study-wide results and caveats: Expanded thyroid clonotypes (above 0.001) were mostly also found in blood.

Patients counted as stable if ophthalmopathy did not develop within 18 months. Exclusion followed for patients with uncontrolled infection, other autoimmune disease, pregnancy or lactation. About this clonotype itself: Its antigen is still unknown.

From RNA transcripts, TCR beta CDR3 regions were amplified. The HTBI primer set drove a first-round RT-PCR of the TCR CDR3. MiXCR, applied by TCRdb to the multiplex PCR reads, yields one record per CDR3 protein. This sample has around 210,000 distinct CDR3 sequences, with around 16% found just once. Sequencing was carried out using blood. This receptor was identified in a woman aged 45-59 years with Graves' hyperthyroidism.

The DNA of the CDR3 is TGTGCCAGCAGTTTTAGGGGAGGAGGAGCGGGCCATAATGAGCAGTTCTTC. Protein sequence: CASSFRGGGAGHNEQFF. The rearrangement uses TRBV28 and TRBJ2-1; a weak D match, TRBD2 (6 bases). CDR1 and CDR2 (germline): MDHEN, SYDVKM. V shed 3 bases and J shed 7 bases, with 22 bases lying between them. CDR3 length equals 17 residues.